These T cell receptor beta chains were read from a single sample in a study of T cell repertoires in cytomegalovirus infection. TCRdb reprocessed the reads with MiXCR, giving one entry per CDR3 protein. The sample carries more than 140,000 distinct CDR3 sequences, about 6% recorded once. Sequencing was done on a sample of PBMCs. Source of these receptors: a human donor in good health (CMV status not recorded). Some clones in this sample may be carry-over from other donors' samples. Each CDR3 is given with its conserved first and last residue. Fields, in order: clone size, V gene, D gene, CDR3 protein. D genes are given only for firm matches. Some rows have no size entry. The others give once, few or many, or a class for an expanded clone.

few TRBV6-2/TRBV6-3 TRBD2 CATRKGLANTGELFF
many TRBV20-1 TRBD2 CSAPETGGQETQYF
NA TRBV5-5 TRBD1 CASRPGQALSGEQFF
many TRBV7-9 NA CASSFGRRGTNSPLHF
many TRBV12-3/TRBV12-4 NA CASSLSTYEAFF
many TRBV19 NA CASSIMIGSSNQPQHF
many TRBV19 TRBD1 CASTSPTGQGYNEQFF
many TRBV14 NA CASKSSGNTGELFF
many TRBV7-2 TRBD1 CASSAGDRENGYTF
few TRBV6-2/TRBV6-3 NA CASSYSTGQLYNEQFF
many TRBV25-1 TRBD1 CASSEWTGGREKLFF
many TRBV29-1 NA CSSEEDFGTQYF
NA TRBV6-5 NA CASTSPRQAAKDEQFF
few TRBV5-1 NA CASSSQGNAEAFF
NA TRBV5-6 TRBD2 CASSLVLAGGLSSYNEQFF
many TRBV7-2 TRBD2 CASSWRGGAETQYF
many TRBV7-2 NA CASSRQTKSNQPQHF
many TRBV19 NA CASTPNEGAAGGYTF
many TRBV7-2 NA CASSLGRGEGRNTIYF
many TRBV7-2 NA CASTPRVGSGYTF
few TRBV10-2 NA CASSERARDTIYF
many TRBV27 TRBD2 CASSNNIGEGEQYF
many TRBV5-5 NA CASTPGSIRGVEAFF
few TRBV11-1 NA CASSFSGTGAETQYF
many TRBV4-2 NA CASSQVSWGLGAKNIQYF
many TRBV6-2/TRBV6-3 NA CASSYSPGEAFF
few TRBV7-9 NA CASSLAGGGVQPQHF
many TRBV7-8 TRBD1 CASSSQGARVNEQFF
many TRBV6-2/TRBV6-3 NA CARPGGNTGELFF
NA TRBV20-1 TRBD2 CSAMGTSAEIYNEQFF
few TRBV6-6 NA CASSYSSSRNTEAFF